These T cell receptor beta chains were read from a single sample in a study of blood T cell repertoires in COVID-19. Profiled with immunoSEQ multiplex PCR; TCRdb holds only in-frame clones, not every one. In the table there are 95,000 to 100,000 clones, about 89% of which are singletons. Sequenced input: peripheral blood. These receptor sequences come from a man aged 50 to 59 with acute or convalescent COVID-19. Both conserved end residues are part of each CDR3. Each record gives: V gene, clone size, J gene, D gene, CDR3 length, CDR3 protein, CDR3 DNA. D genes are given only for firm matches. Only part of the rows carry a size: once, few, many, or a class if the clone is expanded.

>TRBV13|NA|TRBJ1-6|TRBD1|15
CASRGQGLDNSPLHF
TGTGCCAGCAGAGGACAGGGGTTGGATAATTCACCCCTCCACTTT
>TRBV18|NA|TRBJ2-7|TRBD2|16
CASSKRLAGTSYEQYF
TGTGCCAGCTCAAAGAGACTAGCGGGCACCTCCTACGAGCAGTACTTC
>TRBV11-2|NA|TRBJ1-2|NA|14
CASSFSTGNYGYTF
TGTGCCAGCAGCTTCTCAACGGGTAACTATGGCTACACCTTC
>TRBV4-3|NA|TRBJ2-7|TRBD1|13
CASSRDRRYEQYF
TGCGCCAGCAGCCGGGACAGGCGCTACGAGCAGTACTTC
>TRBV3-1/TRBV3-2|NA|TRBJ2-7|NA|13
CASSPEGSYEQYF
TGTGCCAGCAGCCCAGAAGGGAGCTACGAGCAGTACTTC
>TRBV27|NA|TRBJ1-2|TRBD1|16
CASLRTGTGGGGGYTF
TGTGCCAGCTTGAGAACCGGGACAGGGGGAGGTGGTGGCTACACCTTC
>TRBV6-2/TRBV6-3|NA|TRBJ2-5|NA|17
CASSYTLGSPGQETQYF
TGTGCCAGCAGTTACACACTAGGGTCCCCGGGGCAAGAGACCCAGTACTTC
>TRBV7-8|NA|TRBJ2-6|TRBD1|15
CASSFTGVGANVLTF
TGTGCCAGCAGCTTTACAGGGGTCGGGGCCAACGTCCTGACTTTC
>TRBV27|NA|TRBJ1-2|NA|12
CASRQGQHGYTF
TGTGCCAGCAGACAGGGCCAACATGGCTACACCTTC
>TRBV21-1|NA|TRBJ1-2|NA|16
CASSNKNRVLYYGYTF
TGTGCCAGCAGCAACAAAAACAGGGTATTATACTATGGCTACACCTTC
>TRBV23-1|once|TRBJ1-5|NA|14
CASSPFGGMKPQHF
TGCGCCAGCAGTCCGTTCGGAGGGATGAAGCCCCAGCATTTT
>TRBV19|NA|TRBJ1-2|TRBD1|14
CASRTGGFAYGYTF
TGTGCCAGTAGGACAGGGGGCTTCGCCTATGGCTACACCTTC
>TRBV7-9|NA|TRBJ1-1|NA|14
CASSSSRGSTEAFF
TGTGCCAGCAGCTCGTCACGGGGGAGCACTGAAGCTTTCTTT
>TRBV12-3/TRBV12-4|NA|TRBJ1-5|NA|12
CASSRGGQPQHF
TGTGCCAGCAGCCGGGGGGGGCAGCCCCAGCATTTT
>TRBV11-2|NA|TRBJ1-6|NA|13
CASSLERYSPLHF
TGTGCCAGCAGCTTAGAGAGGTATTCACCCCTCCACTTT
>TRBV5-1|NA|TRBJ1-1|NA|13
CASSLVGRPEAFF
TGCGCCAGCAGCTTGGTGGGGCGACCAGAAGCTTTCTTT
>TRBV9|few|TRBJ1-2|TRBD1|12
CASSGGQNGYTF
TGTGCCAGCAGCGGGGGACAGAATGGCTACACCTTC
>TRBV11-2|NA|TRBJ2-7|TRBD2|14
CASSLRLAGDEQYF
TGTGCCAGCAGCCTAAGACTAGCGGGGGACGAGCAGTACTTC
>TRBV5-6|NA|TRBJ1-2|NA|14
CASSGTGTQYGYTF
TGTGCCAGCAGCGGAACCGGGACACAGTATGGCTACACCTTC
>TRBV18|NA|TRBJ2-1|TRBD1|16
CASSPRTGKGYNEQFF
TGTGCCAGCTCACCAAGGACAGGGAAGGGGTACAATGAGCAGTTCTTC
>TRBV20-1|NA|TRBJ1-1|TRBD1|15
CSASEQGFKNTEAFF
TGCAGTGCTAGTGAACAGGGGTTTAAGAACACTGAAGCTTTCTTT
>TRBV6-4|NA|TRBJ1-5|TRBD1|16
CASSRTGTVGNQPQHF
TGTGCCAGCAGTAGGACCGGGACAGTTGGGAATCAGCCCCAGCATTTT
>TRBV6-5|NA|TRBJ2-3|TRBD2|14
CASSRRTSPDTQYF
TGTGCCAGCAGTCGACGGACTAGTCCGGATACGCAGTATTTT
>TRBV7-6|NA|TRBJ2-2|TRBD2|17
CASSKRLSGELTGELFF
TGTGCCAGCAGCAAACGACTTAGCGGGGAGTTGACCGGGGAGCTGTTTTTT
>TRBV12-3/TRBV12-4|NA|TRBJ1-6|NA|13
CASSLKGDSPLHF
TGTGCCAGCAGTTTGAAGGGAGATTCACCCCTCCACTTT
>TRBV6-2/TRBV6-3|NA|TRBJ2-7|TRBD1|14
CASSTRDRSYEQYF
TGTGCCAGCAGTACCCGGGACAGATCCTACGAGCAGTACTTC
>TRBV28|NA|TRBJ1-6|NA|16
CASSLGGGRDNSPLHF
TGTGCCAGCAGTTTAGGCGGGGGGCGCGACAATTCACCCCTCCACTTT
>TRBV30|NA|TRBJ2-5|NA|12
CAWSGGGKTQYF
TGTGCCTGGAGTGGAGGGGGAAAGACCCAGTACTTC
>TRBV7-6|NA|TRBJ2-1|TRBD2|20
CASSLAVKGLVQSSYNEQFF
TGTGCCAGCAGCTTAGCAGTCAAGGGACTAGTGCAGAGCTCCTACAATGAGCAGTTCTTC
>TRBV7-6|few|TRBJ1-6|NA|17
CASSPLRAQKYNSPLHF
TGTGCCAGCAGCCCCCTCAGGGCCCAGAAGTATAATTCACCCCTCCACTTT
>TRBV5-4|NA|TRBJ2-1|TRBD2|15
CASSPDGGGSAEQFF
TGTGCCAGCAGCCCCGACGGGGGGGGCAGTGCTGAGCAGTTCTTC
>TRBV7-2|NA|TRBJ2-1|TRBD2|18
CASSLRSGGYSSYNEQFF
TGTGCCAGCAGCTTACGTAGCGGGGGCTACAGCTCCTACAATGAGCAGTTCTTC
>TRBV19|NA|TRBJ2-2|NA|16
CASSTGLRLNTGELFF
TGTGCCAGTAGTACGGGTTTGCGGTTGAACACCGGGGAGCTGTTTTTT
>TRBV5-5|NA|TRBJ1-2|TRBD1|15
CASSLEGAGYYGYTF
TGTGCCAGCAGCTTAGAGGGGGCTGGTTACTATGGCTACACCTTC
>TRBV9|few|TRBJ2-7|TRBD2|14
CASSSSGLAREQYF
TGTGCCAGCAGCTCCTCGGGACTAGCCAGGGAGCAGTACTTC
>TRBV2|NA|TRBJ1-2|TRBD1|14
CASSGYRGFSGYTF
TGTGCCAGCAGCGGCTACAGGGGATTTTCCGGCTACACCTTC
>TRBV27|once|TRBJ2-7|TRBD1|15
CASSLTGTGVYEQYF
TGTGCCAGCAGCTTGACCGGGACAGGGGTCTACGAGCAGTACTTC
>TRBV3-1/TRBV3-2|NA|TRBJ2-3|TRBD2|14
CASSQRGAGDTQYF
TGTGCCAGCAGCCAGCGGGGGGCAGGAGATACGCAGTATTTT
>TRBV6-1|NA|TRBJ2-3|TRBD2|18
CASSARTSGGAGGDTQYF
TGTGCCAGCAGTGCCCGGACTAGCGGGGGGGCCGGAGGAGATACGCAGTATTTT
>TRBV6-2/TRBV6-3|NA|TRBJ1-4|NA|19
CASSASRSLGLKWVEGLFF
TGTGCCAGCAGTGCATCTCGGAGCCTGGGGCTGAAATGGGTGGAGGGACTGTTTTTT
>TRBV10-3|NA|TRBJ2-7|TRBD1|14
CAISRGQETYEQYF
TGTGCCATCAGTCGAGGACAGGAAACCTACGAGCAGTACTTC
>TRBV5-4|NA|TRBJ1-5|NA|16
CASSTGTPYSNQPQHF
TGTGCCAGCAGTACCGGGACACCTTATAGCAATCAGCCCCAGCATTTT
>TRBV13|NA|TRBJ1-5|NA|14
CASSLGSGNQPQHF
TGTGCCAGCAGCTTAGGGTCAGGCAATCAGCCCCAGCATTTT
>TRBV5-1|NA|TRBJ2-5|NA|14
CASRQTRRVGTQYF
TGCGCCAGCAGACAAACCCGCAGGGTTGGGACCCAGTACTTC
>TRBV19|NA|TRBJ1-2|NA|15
CASSIDQQGHYGYTF
TGTGCCAGTAGTATAGATCAACAGGGCCACTATGGCTACACCTTC
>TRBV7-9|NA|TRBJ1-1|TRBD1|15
CASRGTGGAWTEAFF
TGTGCCAGCAGGGGGACAGGGGGCGCATGGACTGAAGCTTTCTTT
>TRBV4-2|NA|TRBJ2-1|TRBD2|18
CASSQDASGGWSMFEQFF
TGTGCCAGCAGCCAAGATGCTAGCGGGGGGTGGAGTATGTTTGAGCAGTTCTTC
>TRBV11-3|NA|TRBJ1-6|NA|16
CASSLGLSSYNSPLHF
TGTGCCAGCAGCTTAGGACTTAGCTCCTATAATTCACCCCTCCACTTT
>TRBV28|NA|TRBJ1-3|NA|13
CASSSQAPGKPSF
TGTGCCAGCAGTAGCCAAGCCCCCGGGAAACCATCTTTT
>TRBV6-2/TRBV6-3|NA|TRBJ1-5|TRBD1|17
CASSYGTGGVVNQPQHF
TGTGCCAGCAGTTACGGGACAGGGGGTGTTGTCAATCAGCCCCAGCATTTT
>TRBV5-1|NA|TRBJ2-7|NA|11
CASSLQGEQYF
TGCGCCAGCAGCCTACAGGGTGAGCAGTACTTC